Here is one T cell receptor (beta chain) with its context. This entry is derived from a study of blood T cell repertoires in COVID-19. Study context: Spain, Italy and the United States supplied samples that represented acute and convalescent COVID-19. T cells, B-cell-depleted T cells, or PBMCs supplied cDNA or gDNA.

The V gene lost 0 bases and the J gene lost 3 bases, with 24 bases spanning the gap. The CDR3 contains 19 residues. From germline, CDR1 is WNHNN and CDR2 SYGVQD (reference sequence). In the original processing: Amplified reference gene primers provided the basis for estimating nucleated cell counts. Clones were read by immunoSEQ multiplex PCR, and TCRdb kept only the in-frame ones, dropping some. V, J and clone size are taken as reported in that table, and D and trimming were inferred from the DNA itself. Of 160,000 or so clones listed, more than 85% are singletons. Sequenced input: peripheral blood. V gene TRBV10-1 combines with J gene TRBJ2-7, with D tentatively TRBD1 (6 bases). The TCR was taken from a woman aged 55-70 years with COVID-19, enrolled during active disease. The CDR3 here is CASSESVIPLGGPIYEQYF. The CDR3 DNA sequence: TGCGCCAGCAGTGAGTCGGTGATCCCCTTAGGGGGACCAATCTACGAGCAGTACTTC.